This T cell receptor (beta chain) was recovered during a study of monozygotic twins with cystic fibrosis. Study overall: With around 14 PCR cycles, barcoded libraries came from about 3 micrograms of fragmented DNA.

Findings of the study overall: Unrelated CF individuals shared fewer identical clonotypes than monozygotic CF twins.

Assay used: immunoSEQ multiplex PCR; TCRdb lists only in-frame clones, some missing. Here the sample spans some 32,000 clones, 96% being singletons. As for this clone: Its cognate antigen is unknown.

The specimen was blood. The clonotype comes from a girl under 10 years old with cystic fibrosis.

Here the CDR3 DNA reads TGTGCCAGCAGGATCGGGACAGGGGTCTCCTACGAGCAGTACTTC. Protein sequence: CASRIGTGVSYEQYF. The chain employs TRBV6-6 and TRBJ2-7, with 10 bases matching TRBD1. Trimming removed 6 bases from V and 0 bases from J; junction bases left unmatched: 5. Germline CDR1 is MNHNY and CDR2 is SVGAGI (reference sequence). The CDR3 totals 15 residues.